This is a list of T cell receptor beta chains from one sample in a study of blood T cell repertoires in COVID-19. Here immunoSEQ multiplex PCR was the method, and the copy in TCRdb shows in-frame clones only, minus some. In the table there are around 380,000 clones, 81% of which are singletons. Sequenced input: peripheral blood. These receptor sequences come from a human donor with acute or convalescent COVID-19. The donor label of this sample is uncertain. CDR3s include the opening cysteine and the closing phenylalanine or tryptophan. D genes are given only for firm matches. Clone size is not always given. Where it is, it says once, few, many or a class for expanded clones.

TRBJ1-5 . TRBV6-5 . CATKPGVRNQPQHF TGTGCCACCAAACCAGGGGTTCGAAATCAGCCCCAGCATTTT
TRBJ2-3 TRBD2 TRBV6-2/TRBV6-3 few CASSLGTSGRGTDTQYF TGTGCCAGCAGCCTAGGGACTAGCGGGAGGGGAACAGATACGCAGTATTTT
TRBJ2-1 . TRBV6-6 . CASSYSRGSYNEQFF TGTGCCAGCAGTTACTCCCGGGGAAGCTACAATGAGCAGTTCTTC
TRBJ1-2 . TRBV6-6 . CASRDRGGAFGSANF TGTGCCAGCAGGGACCGGGGGGGAGCCTTTGGAAGTGCGAACTTC
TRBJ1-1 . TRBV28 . CASILHRANTEAFF TGTGCCAGCATTCTTCACAGGGCGAACACTGAAGCTTTCTTT
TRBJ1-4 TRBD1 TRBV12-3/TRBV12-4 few CASTPDRGEKLFF TGTGCCAGCACCCCGGACAGGGGTGAAAAACTGTTTTTT
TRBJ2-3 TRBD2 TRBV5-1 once CASSWTSGDGDTQYF TGCGCCAGCAGCTGGACTAGCGGGGACGGCGATACGCAGTATTTT
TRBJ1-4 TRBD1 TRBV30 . CAWSVDRVREKLFF TGTGCCTGGAGTGTAGACAGGGTTAGGGAAAAACTGTTTTTT
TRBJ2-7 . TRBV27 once CASRPAGNRVEQYF TGTGCCAGCCGGCCTGCAGGGAATCGAGTCGAGCAGTACTTC
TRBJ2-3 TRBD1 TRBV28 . CASSLSYPGTGGQDTQYF TGTGCCAGCAGTTTATCCTATCCCGGGACAGGGGGCCAAGATACGCAGTATTTT
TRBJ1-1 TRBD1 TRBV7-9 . CASSLGTGETEF TGTGCCAGCAGCTTAGGGACAGGGGAGACTGAATTT